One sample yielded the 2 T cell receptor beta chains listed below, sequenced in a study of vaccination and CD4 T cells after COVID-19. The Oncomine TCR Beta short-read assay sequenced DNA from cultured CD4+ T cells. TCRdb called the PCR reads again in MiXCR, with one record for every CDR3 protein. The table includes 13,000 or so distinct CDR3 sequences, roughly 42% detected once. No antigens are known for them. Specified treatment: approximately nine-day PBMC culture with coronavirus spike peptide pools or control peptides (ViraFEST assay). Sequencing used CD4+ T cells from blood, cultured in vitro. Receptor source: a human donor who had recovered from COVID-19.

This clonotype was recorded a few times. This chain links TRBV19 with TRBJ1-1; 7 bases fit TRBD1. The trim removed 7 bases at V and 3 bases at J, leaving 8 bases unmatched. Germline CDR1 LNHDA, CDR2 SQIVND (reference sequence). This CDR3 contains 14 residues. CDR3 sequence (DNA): TGTGCCAGTATTCCGACAGGGAAGGACACTGAAGCTTTCTTT. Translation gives CASIPTGKDTEAFF.

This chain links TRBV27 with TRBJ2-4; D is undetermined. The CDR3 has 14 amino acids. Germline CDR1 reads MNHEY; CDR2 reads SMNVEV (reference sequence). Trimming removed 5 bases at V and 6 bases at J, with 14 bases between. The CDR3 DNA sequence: TGTGCCAGCAGTACCCCTGGACCGGGAAACATTCAGTACTTC. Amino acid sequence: CASSTPGPGNIQYF.